The 2 T cell receptor beta chains below were found in one sample sequenced in a study of blood T cell repertoires in COVID-19. Only in-frame clones appear in the TCRdb table, and some are missing; sequencing was by immunoSEQ multiplex PCR. Among 310,000 or so clones listed, 86% were seen once. Sequencing was performed on peripheral blood. The source of these receptors is a woman between 45 and 60 years old with acute or convalescent COVID-19.

The chain employs TRBV7-9 and TRBJ1-3, with D perhaps matching TRBD1 (6 bases). The CDR3 is 16 residues long. Germline V CDR1 and CDR2: SEHNR, FQNEAQ (reference sequence). V was clipped by 5 bases and J by 0 bases, with 14 bases between them. The CDR3 sequence is CASSPGQLSSGNTIYF. The CDR3 nucleotides read TGTGCCAGCAGCCCAGGACAGCTATCCTCTGGAAACACCATATATTTT.

The rearrangement joins TRBV28 to TRBJ2-7, with 12 bases that match TRBD2. The CDR3 runs to 15 residues. The J segment lost 7 bases and the V segment lost 7 bases, leaving 11 bases of the junction unmatched. CDR1 is MDHEN and CDR2 is SYDVKM in the germline V gene. This CDR3 is CASIFGTSGFPEQYF. CDR3 sequence (DNA): TGTGCCAGCATTTTCGGGACTAGCGGGTTCCCAGAGCAGTACTTC.